These 28 T cell receptor beta chains were all obtained from the same sample, sequenced in a study of control samples from healthy donors and cancer patients. Using immunoSEQ multiplex PCR, the repertoire was profiled, and TCRdb retains in-frame clones only, with some absent. Among approximately 170,000 clones listed, 90% to 95% were seen once. Sequenced sample: blood. The receptors stem from a young man in good health.

V gene TRBV12-5 combines with J gene TRBJ2-1, with a possible D match to TRBD1 (5 bases). Per germline, CDR1 LGHNT and CDR2 FRNRAP. The CDR3 consists of 12 residues. V lost 9 bases and J 1 base, leaving 7 bases between the germline ends. The CDR3 nucleotides read TGTGCTAGCGACAGATCCTACAATGAGCAGTTCTTC. Translated, it gives CASDRSYNEQFF. The whole variable domain, remainder taken from reference TRBV12-5 and TRBJ2-1, is DARVTQTPRHKVTEMGQEVTMRCQPILGHNTVFWYRQTMMQGLELLAYFRNRAPLDDSGMPKDRFSAEMPDATLATLKIQPSEPRDSAVYFCASDRSYNEQFFGPGTRLTVL.

The CDR3 DNA reads as TGTGCCAGCAGCTTGGCCGCTAGCGGGAGGGGCCAGTTCTTC. This encodes CASSLAASGRGQFF. V and J are TRBV5-6 and TRBJ2-1; 12 nucleotides align to TRBD2. There are 14 residues in the CDR3. With V trimmed by 0 bases and J by 13 bases, 5 bases remained unmatched. Germline V gives CDR1 SGHDT, CDR2 YYEEEE.

The chain uses TRBV7-9 and TRBJ1-2; 8 bases line up with TRBD1. Trimming removed 5 bases from V and 2 bases from J; junction bases left unmatched: 4. CDR1 is SEHNR and CDR2 is FQNEAQ in the germline V gene (reference sequence). This CDR3 comprises 14 residues. CDR3 loop: CASSGRTGNYGYTF. CDR3 DNA: TGTGCCAGCAGCGGCAGGACAGGGAACTATGGCTACACCTTC.

This chain links TRBV5-1 with TRBJ2-1; D is uncertain. Looked up from germline, CDR1 is SGHRS and CDR2 is YFSETQ. The ends were cut back, 1 base at V and 5 bases at J, with 10 bases in the middle. The CDR3 is made up of 14 amino acids. CDR3 nucleotides: TGCGCCAGCAGCTTGAGTCCGGACCACAATGAGCAGTTCTTC. As protein: CASSLSPDHNEQFF.

J is TRBJ1-1 and V is TRBV30; no reliable D call. This CDR3 comprises 14 residues. The V and J ends lost 3 bases and 1 base respectively, with 12 bases between them. Germline lookup yields CDR1 GTSNPN and CDR2 SVGIG (reference sequence). The CDR3 is CAWRYSHPNTEAFF. In DNA, the CDR3 is TGTGCCTGGAGGTACAGTCACCCGAACACTGAAGCTTTCTTT.

The chain carries TRBV7-2 and TRBJ2-7; possibly TRBD1 or TRBD2 for D (6 bases each). V lost 2 bases and J lost 3, with 11 bases in between. The CDR3 consists of 14 residues. Germline assignment: CDR1 SGHTA and CDR2 FQGNSA. The DNA of the CDR3 is TGTGCCAGCAGCTTAAGGGGGGCTTTCTACGAGCAGTACTTC. Protein sequence: CASSLRGAFYEQYF.

The gene calls are TRBV11-2 and TRBJ2-4, with TRBD2 matching over 8 bases. This CDR3 contains 16 residues. With V trimmed by 1 base and J by 4 bases, 6 bases remained unmatched. Germline V gene lookup returns CDR1 SGHAT and CDR2 FQNNGV. DNA of the CDR3: TGTGCCAGCAGCTTAGGTAGCGGGGCCCGTAAAAACATTCAGTACTTC. Amino acids: CASSLGSGARKNIQYF.

The chain employs TRBV7-2 and TRBJ2-5; weak D call: TRBD2 (6 bases). V was clipped by 5 bases and J by 5 bases, with 24 bases between them. CDR1 is SGHTA, CDR2 FQGNSA, per germline. The CDR3 has 17 residues. The CDR3 protein is CASSQSGLGGSGETQYF. CDR3 sequence (DNA): TGTGCCAGCAGCCAATCCGGCTTGGGGGGTTCAGGGGAGACCCAGTACTTC. The full variable domain, in which reference TRBV7-2 and TRBJ2-5 provide the parts outside the CDR3, is GAGVSQSPSNKVTEKGKDVELRCDPISGHTALYWYRQSLGQGLEFLIYFQGNSAPDKSGLPSDRFSAERTGGSVSTLTIQRTQQEDSAVYLCASSQSGLGGSGETQYFGPGTRLLVL.

The chain is built from TRBV6-2 or TRBV6-3 and TRBJ2-2; D gene ambiguous. The CDR3 length is 15 residues. Germline V lookup: CDR1 MNHEY, CDR2 SVGEGT. Trimming stripped 5 bases from V and 0 bases from J, with 10 bases between. The CDR3 protein is CASSLRYANTGELFF. As DNA, the CDR3 is TGTGCCAGCAGTCTACGGTACGCGAACACCGGGGAGCTGTTTTTT.

The chain has TRBV24-1 and TRBJ2-3; D is uncertain. CDR1 and CDR2 from the germline V gene are KGHDR and SFDVKD. The CDR3 consists of 11 residues. V was trimmed by 12 bases and J by 4 bases, leaving 10 bases between them. The CDR3, as DNA: TGTGCCGCGAACCCCGCAGATACGCAGTATTTT. Protein product: CAANPADTQYF.

The count of this clone is one. The V gene is TRBV6-5, the J gene TRBJ1-6; a weak D match, TRBD1 (6 bases). The CDR3 spans 15 residues. Germline-derived CDR1 and CDR2 are MNHEY and SVGAGI. The V and J ends lost 7 bases and 4 bases respectively, with 14 bases between them. DNA of the CDR3: TGTGCCAGCACTAGAGCAGGGGAGTATAATTCACCCCTCCACTTT. Protein: CASTRAGEYNSPLHF.

V is TRBV28 and J is TRBJ2-1, with 10 bases identical to TRBD2. This CDR3 has 17 amino acids. CDR1 MDHEN and CDR2 SYDVKM come from the germline V gene. Germline trimming cut 3 bases from V and 5 bases from J; bases unmatched to any gene: 10. In nucleotides, the CDR3 is TGTGCCAGCAGTTTCCCCACCGGGACTAGCGAAAACAATGAGCAGTTCTTC. It translates to CASSFPTGTSENNEQFF.

The rearrangement uses TRBV10-3 and TRBJ1-1, with D possibly being TRBD1 (6 bases). Germline V gene sequence: CDR1 ENHRY, CDR2 SYGVKD. This CDR3 is built from 14 residues. Trimming took off 5 bases at V and 1 base at J, with 11 bases between the two ends. CDR3 bases: TGTGCCATCAGTTCACAGGGAGGGAACACTGAAGCTTTCTTT. This sequence encodes CAISSQGGNTEAFF.

The rearrangement uses TRBV5-4 and TRBJ1-1; possibly TRBD1 for D (5 bases). This CDR3 is 14 amino acids long. The germline V and J ends were trimmed by 4 bases and 5 bases, with 15 bases remaining between them. In germline, CDR1 is SGHNT, CDR2 YYREEE (reference sequence). CDR3 region: CASSLDIPGTEAFF. The CDR3 DNA follows: TGTGCCAGCAGCCTGGACATCCCGGGGACTGAAGCTTTCTTT.

The chain uses TRBV9 and TRBJ1-2, with 9 bases lining up with TRBD1. From germline, CDR1 is SGDLS and CDR2 YYNGEE. V shed 2 bases, J shed 0 bases, and the junction held 2 bases outside the gene matches. CDR3 size: 15 residues. The CDR3 DNA is TGTGCCAGCAGCGTCCGGGACAGGGCTAACTATGGCTACACCTTC. Protein product: CASSVRDRANYGYTF.

V gene TRBV5-5 combines with J gene TRBJ1-4, with unresolved D. The CDR3 runs to 19 residues. Germline lookup yields CDR1 SGHKS and CDR2 YYEKEE (reference sequence). V was shortened by 0 bases and J by 0 bases, with 18 bases between the two germline ends. The CDR3 sequence is CASSLGTAIMIATNEKLFF. The CDR3 DNA follows: TGTGCCAGCAGCTTGGGTACGGCGATTATGATTGCAACTAATGAAAAACTGTTTTTT.

This chain joins TRBV27 and TRBJ1-5; 9 nucleotides line up with TRBD1. This CDR3 is 16 amino acids long. CDR1 and CDR2 (germline): MNHEY, SMNVEV (reference sequence). The V gene end was trimmed by 6 bases and the J gene end by 5 bases; junction bases not matched to a gene: 11. The chain's CDR3 is CASSLGQGGLDQPQHF. CDR3 DNA sequence: TGTGCCAGCAGCCTGGGACAGGGAGGTTTGGATCAGCCCCAGCATTTT.

The chain joins TRBV3-1 (or the pseudogene TRBV3-2) to TRBJ1-6; D is unresolved. The CDR3 consists of 18 residues. V was pared by 1 base and J by 1 base, with 14 bases between. CDR1 LGHDT and CDR2 YNNKEL come from the germline V gene (reference sequence). CDR3 in amino acids: CASSQGVVAGSYNSPLHF. DNA of the CDR3: TGTGCCAGCAGCCAAGGAGTCGTGGCTGGTTCCTATAATTCACCCCTCCACTTT.

The chain links TRBV4-3 to TRBJ1-1; D call uncertain. The CDR3 is made up of 18 amino acids. Germline assignment: CDR1 LGHNA and CDR2 YSLEER. With 0 bases removed from V and 6 bases from J, the gap between germline ends came to 23 bases. Here the CDR3 reads CASSQDFGRDRISSEAFF. The CDR3 DNA reads TGCGCCAGCAGCCAAGATTTTGGAAGGGATAGGATCTCCTCTGAAGCTTTCTTT.

The chain uses TRBV11-2 and TRBJ2-3, with 13 bases that match TRBD2. CDR1 is SGHAT, CDR2 FQNNGV, per germline. V was clipped by 0 bases and J by 6 bases; unmatched bases: 3. The CDR3 is 16 residues long. CDR3 protein: CASSLELAGGFDTQYF. The CDR3 bases are TGTGCCAGCAGCTTAGAACTAGCGGGAGGGTTCGATACGCAGTATTTT. The full variable domain, in which reference TRBV11-2 and TRBJ2-3 provide the parts outside the CDR3, is EAGVAQSPRYKIIEKRQSVAFWCNPISGHATLYWYQQILGQGPKLLIQFQNNGVVDDSQLPKDRFSAERLKGVDSTLKIQPAKLEDSAVYLCASSLELAGGFDTQYFGPGTRLTVL.

The rearrangement uses TRBV30 and TRBJ2-1; tentative D call: TRBD1 (5 bases). The germline CDR1 and CDR2 sequences are GTSNPN and SVGIG (reference sequence). Between the trimmed V and J ends, which lost 2 bases and 7 bases, there was a span of 12 bases. This CDR3 has 13 residues. CDR3 DNA sequence: TGTGCCTGGAGTTATCCAGGGTTGAATGAGCAGTTCTTC. It translates to CAWSYPGLNEQFF.

The chain carries TRBV24-1 and TRBJ2-2, with D possibly matching TRBD1 (7 bases). CDR1 KGHDR and CDR2 SFDVKD come from the germline V gene. With 8 bases removed from V and 6 bases from J, the gap between germline ends came to 15 bases. The CDR3 spans 14 residues. The CDR3 spells CATKGRGESGELFF. The CDR3, as DNA: TGTGCCACCAAGGGCAGGGGGGAGTCCGGGGAGCTGTTTTTT.

This sequence joins TRBV5-6 and TRBJ1-4, with D possibly matching TRBD1 (5 bases). The CDR3 is 14 residues long. Germline CDR1 reads SGHDT; CDR2 reads YYEEEE. The V end lost 2 bases, the J end lost 6 bases, and 11 bases lay between the germline ends. CDR3 region: CASSFGTPDEKLFF. The CDR3 nucleotides read TGTGCCAGCAGCTTTGGGACGCCTGATGAAAAACTGTTTTTT. Looking up the rest from reference TRBV5-6 and TRBJ1-4 gives the full variable domain: DAGVTQSPTHLIKTRGQQVTLRCSPKSGHDTVSWYQQALGQGPQFIFQYYEEEERQRGNFPDRFSGHQFPNYSSELNVNALLLGDSALYLCASSFGTPDEKLFFGSGTQLSVL.

V is TRBV5-4 and J is TRBJ2-1, with 15 bases that match TRBD2. This CDR3 comprises 18 residues. Trimming at V came to 4 bases and at J to 6 bases, leaving 11 bases not matched to a gene. The germline V gene encodes CDR1 SGHNT and CDR2 YYREEE (reference sequence). CDR3 protein: CASSLEGTSGGRFNEQFF. CDR3 bases: TGTGCCAGCAGCCTAGAAGGGACTAGCGGGGGGAGGTTCAATGAGCAGTTCTTC.

The J gene is TRBJ2-2, the V gene TRBV29-1; maybe TRBD1 (6 bases). V gave up 4 bases and J gave up 6 bases, with 9 bases separating them. Germline-derived CDR1 and CDR2 are SQVTM and ANQGSEA. This CDR3 is 12 amino acids long. CDR3 coding DNA: TGCAGCGTTGTGGCAGGGGCCGGGGAGCTGTTTTTT. This translates into CSVVAGAGELFF.

The chain links TRBV6-6 to TRBJ2-7, with 10 positions matching TRBD2. The V gene end was trimmed by 4 bases and the J gene end by 5 bases; junction bases not matched to a gene: 5. The CDR3 is 14 residues long. The germline gives CDR1 MNHNY, CDR2 SVGAGI (reference sequence). The CDR3 region is CASSSPGLANEQYF. CDR3 DNA sequence: TGTGCCAGCAGTTCCCCGGGACTAGCGAACGAGCAGTACTTC.

This clone was picked up one time. The V and J genes are TRBV4-1 and TRBJ2-3; D is possibly TRBD1 (5 bases). The CDR3 has 15 residues. With 0 bases removed from V and 7 bases from J, the gap between germline ends came to 14 bases. The germline V gene encodes CDR1 MGHRA and CDR2 YSYEKL. Written as DNA, the CDR3 is TGCGCCAGCAGCCAAGAGTCTTCCAGGGTAAATACGCAGTATTTT. Its protein is CASSQESSRVNTQYF.

V is TRBV6-1 and J is TRBJ2-3, with 8 bases lining up with TRBD2. CDR1 and CDR2 (germline): MNHNS, SASEGT. This CDR3 region has 15 residues. V lost 2 bases to trimming and J lost 1 base; unmatched junction nucleotides: 2. The CDR3: CASSERRGGTDTQYF. CDR3 bases: TGTGCCAGCAGTGAAAGGCGGGGGGGCACAGATACGCAGTATTTT.